The 22 T cell receptor delta chains listed next were all sequenced from one sample in a study of γδ T cells in repeated Plasmodium falciparum infection. TCRdb re-called the multiplex PCR reads with CATT. The sample shows about 51,000 delta-chain clones, roughly 1.9% of them seen only once. Bulk repertoires came from Vgamma9/Vdelta2+ or Vdelta2-negative gammadelta T cells flow-sorted from PBMC. Sequencing was carried out using gamma-delta T cells from blood. The receptors originated from a pool of human donors (malaria-infected and uninfected, not separated).

This clone appeared a few times. The chain couples TRDV2 to TRDJ1, with 8 bases aligning to TRDD3. Germline matching of the DNA provided the J gene here, since TCRdb leaves it blank. The CDR3 loop spans 18 amino acids. Germline CDR1 and CDR2: GEAIGNYY and EKD. V gave up 0 bases and J gave up 0 bases; unmatched junction bases: 11. The CDR3 here is CACDTLLGGGENTDKLIF. The CDR3 coding sequence is TGTGCCTGTGACACCTTACTGGGGGGGGGGGAGAACACCGATAAACTCATCTTT.

There are a few counts of this clone. The TCRdb record carries a much larger clone's protein, which differs from this DNA's translation at residue 3; a read error is the likely cause, and the protein listed here is the DNA translation. The V call is TRDV1, the J call TRDJ1; possible D gene TRDD2, 9 bases. TCRdb offers no J gene call, so here the DNA was matched to germline to obtain one. The CDR3 consists of 23 residues. Germline-derived CDR1 and CDR2 are TSWWSYY and QGS. CDR3 DNA: TGTGCTCCTGGGGATCCCTTTCCTTCCTACCCGGAGTACTGGGGGGAGTACACCGATAAACTCATCTTT. This translates into CAPGDPFPSYPEYWGEYTDKLIF.

The table lists this clone with many counts. TCRdb's protein for this DNA is that of a much larger clone and differs from the translation at residue 17, likely a read error; the protein shown is the DNA translation. Other DNA variants within this sample encode the same CDR3. In nucleotides, the CDR3 is TGTGCTCTTGGGGAAAACCAATTCAAGTACTGGGGGACACCTCTGTACGCCGATAAACTCATCTTT. Amino acids: CALGENQFKYWGTPLYADKLIF. The V and J genes are TRDV1 and TRDJ1; TRDD3 matches at 9 bases. The J gene is not listed in TCRdb, so it was assigned here from a DNA match to germline. With V trimmed by 2 bases and J by 3 bases, 25 bases remained unmatched. CDR3 size: 22 residues. Germline values: CDR1 TSWWSYY, CDR2 QGS.

Notes on this clone: This DNA translates differently at residue 16 from the TCRdb protein, which is that of a much larger clone; a read error is likely, and the protein shown is the DNA's own translation. The gene calls are TRDV1 and TRDJ1; 9 bases align to TRDD3. Matching the DNA to germline supplied the J gene, which TCRdb does not give. V lost 1 base to trimming and J lost 0 bases; unmatched junction nucleotides: 21. This CDR3 region has 22 residues. Germline V gene data show CDR1 as TSWWSYY and CDR2 as QGS. CDR3 in amino acids: CALGEPGGLYHLGDRHTDKLIF. The CDR3 bases are TGTGCTCTTGGGGAACCGGGGGGTTTATACCACTTGGGGGATAGGCACACCGATAAACTCATCTTT.

In its sample, this clone was seen many times. This chain uses TRDV1 with TRDJ1; 11 bases align to TRDD3. Since TCRdb gives no J gene, matching the DNA to germline was used here to assign it. Germline CDR1 reads TSWWSYY; CDR2 reads QGS. The CDR3 is 21 amino acids. V dropped 5 bases and J dropped 5; count of bases not matched to a gene: 25. The CDR3 spells CALGNPVLSSGGYFKRDKLIF. CDR3 coding DNA: TGTGCTCTTGGGAACCCGGTCCTTTCCTCTGGGGGATACTTCAAAAGAGATAAACTCATCTTT.

The sample holds many counts of this clone. It differs at one base from a far larger clone, so likely a read error. This specimen includes other DNA sequences encoding the same CDR3. The rearrangement joins TRDV1 to TRDJ1, with TRDD3 matching over 9 bases. TCRdb leaves out the J gene; it was filled in here by matching the DNA to germline. Germline assignment: CDR1 TSWWSYY and CDR2 QGS. CDR3 length equals 24 residues. J lost 4 bases, V lost 2 bases, and 32 bases had no gene match. CDR3 coding DNA: TGTGCTCTTGGGGAAACTGCGGTTCGGAATGACCTAATCGTACTGGGGGACAATCACGATAAACTCATCTTT. Its protein is CALGETAVRNDLIVLGDNHDKLIF.

This clone qualifies as medium-sized (0.01 to 0.1%). This chain links TRDV2 with TRDJ1; 13 bases agree with TRDD3. The V and J ends lost 0 bases and 0 bases, in that order; junction bases with no gene match: 6. The germline V gene encodes CDR1 GEAIGNYY and CDR2 EKD. There are 18 residues in the CDR3. The CDR3 spells CACDTLGTGGYDTDKLIF. In DNA, the CDR3 is TGTGCCTGTGACACCTTGGGAACTGGGGGATACGACACCGATAAACTCATCTTT.

This clone appeared a few times. A far larger clone differs by one base, so this is likely a read error. Other DNA variants within this sample encode the same CDR3. The V gene is TRDV1, the J gene TRDJ1; TRDD3 matches 10 bases. TCRdb does not report a J gene; here it was assigned by matching the DNA to germline references. The CDR3 is made up of 21 amino acids. Germline CDR1 and CDR2: TSWWSYY and QGS. Here the CDR3 DNA reads TGCGCTCTTGGGTCTCCTTCCGGATTCTACTGGGGGATCCCTTACACCGATAAACTCATCTTT. It codes for CALGSPSGFYWGIPYTDKLIF.

In regard to this clone: Given a far larger clone just one base away, this is likely a sequencing read error. Additional DNA sequences in this sample encode the identical CDR3. The CDR3 DNA sequence: TGTGCCTTTAGACGCTGGGGGATGTCGTACACCGATAAACTCATCTTC. It is translated as CAFRRWGMSYTDKLIF. The V gene is listed as TRDV3; no J gene was called; TRDD3 is the table's D call and was not checked against the DNA. Germline values: CDR1 TVYSNPD, CDR2 GDNSRS (reference sequence). The CDR3 sequence is 16 residues long.

About this clone itself: A read error is the likely source, as a far larger clone sits one nucleotide away. Other nucleotide sequences in the sample specify the same CDR3. The rearrangement uses TRDV1 and TRDJ1, with D perhaps TRDD2 or TRDD3 (7 bases each). The length of the CDR3 is 23 residues. Deletions cut 2 bases from V and 0 bases from J, with 34 bases between. The V gene's germline CDR1 is TSWWSYY and CDR2 QGS. The CDR3 nucleotides read TGTGCTCTTGGGGAAATTGCTACCTTCCTGCGGTCCGGGGGATTTGGGTACACCGATAAACTCATCTTT. Residues: CALGEIATFLRSGGFGYTDKLIF.

The table lists this clone with many counts. A far larger clone is off by one base, so a read error is likely. Additional DNA sequences in this sample encode the identical CDR3. The chain employs TRDV1 and TRDJ1, with 10 bases identical to TRDD3. The J gene, absent from TCRdb, was called here by matching the DNA to germline. Trimming at V came to 5 bases and at J to 0 bases, leaving 27 bases not matched to a gene. The CDR3 length is 23 residues. The germline V gene has CDR1 TSWWSYY and CDR2 QGS. The CDR3 loop is CALGSTWAAPFLFGGYDTDKLIF. The CDR3 DNA reads TGTGCTCTTGGGTCAACTTGGGCGGCTCCCTTCCTGTTCGGGGGATACGACACCGATAAACTCATCTTT.

This clone came up a few times. A far larger clone is off by one base, so a read error is likely. Other DNA variants within this sample encode the same CDR3. This chain links TRDV2 with TRDJ1; the match to TRDD3 covers 9 bases. TCRdb carries no J gene annotation; the J gene was assigned here by matching the DNA with germline. Germline CDR1 GEAIGNYY, CDR2 EKD. The CDR3 totals 16 residues. After removal of 3 bases from V and 0 bases from J, the junction contained 7 bases not matched to a gene. CDR3 sequence reads: CACDLLGDRYTDKLIF. In nucleotides, the CDR3 is TGTGCCTGTGACTTACTGGGGGACAGGTACACCGATAAACTCATCTTT.

Details on this clone: The translation of this DNA and the TCRdb protein of a much larger clone differ at residue 21, probably owing to a read error; the protein shown here is translated from the DNA. The gene calls are TRDV1 and TRDJ1; 8 bases match TRDD3. TCRdb supplies no J gene; here it was assigned by aligning the nucleotide sequence to germline. CDR1 and CDR2 (germline): TSWWSYY, QGS. CDR3 size: 24 residues. The CDR3 spells CALGELRSYDAVLGAIPFTDRLIF. CDR3 in DNA: TGTGCTCTTGGGGAACTCCGATCCTACGACGCCGTACTGGGGGCTATTCCTTTCACCGATAGACTCATCTTT.

This clone was found a few times. TCRdb attributes to this sequence the protein of a much larger clone, which differs from the DNA translation at residue 4; a read error is likely, and the protein displayed is translated from the DNA. The chain recombines TRDV3 with TRDJ1; D assignment may be TRDD1 or TRDD3 (5 bases each). TCRdb offers no J gene call, so here the DNA was matched to germline to obtain one. The V gene's germline CDR1 is TVYSNPD and CDR2 GDNSRS (reference sequence). CDR3 length: 21 amino acids. With 2 bases removed from V and 0 bases from J, the gap between germline ends came to 34 bases. The chain's CDR3 is CAFGSHSMRGRFGGYTDKLIF. DNA for the CDR3: TGTGCCTTTGGCTCCCATAGTATGAGGGGTCGTTTCGGGGGGTACACCGATAAACTCATCTTT. Full variable domain (missing parts from reference TRDV3 and TRDJ1): CDKVTQSSPDQTVASGSEVVLLCTYDTVYSNPDLFWYRIRPDYSFQFVFYGDNSRSEGADFTQGRFSVKHILTQKAFHLVISPVRTEDSATYYCAFGSHSMRGRFGGYTDKLIFGKGTRVTVEP.

In its sample, this clone was seen many times. TCRdb has a much larger clone's protein, which differs at residue 11 from the translation of this DNA, likely because of a read error; what is shown is the protein translated from the DNA. Written as DNA, the CDR3 is TGTGCTCTTGGGTCAACTTGGGCGGCTCCCCTCCTGTTTGGGGGATACGACACCGATAAACTCATCTTT. Protein product: CALGSTWAAPLLFGGYDTDKLIF. V and J are TRDV1 and TRDJ1, with 11 bases that match TRDD3. Germline matching of the DNA provided the J gene here, since TCRdb leaves it blank. From germline, CDR1 is TSWWSYY and CDR2 QGS. V gave up 5 bases and J gave up 0 bases; unmatched junction bases: 26. CDR3 length: 23 residues.

To note about this clone: TCRdb records a much larger clone's protein for this DNA, with a difference at residue 12 that likely arises from a read error; the protein given is the translation of the DNA. The chain has TRDV1 and TRDJ1; 8 bases align to TRDD3. As TCRdb names no J gene, one was assigned here on the basis of a DNA match to germline. V trimming: 4 bases; J trimming: 0 bases; junction bases outside the gene matches: 22. The CDR3 runs 21 residues. CDR1 and CDR2 (germline): TSWWSYY, QGS. This CDR3 is CALGGRPVRWGTIWYTDKLIF. In DNA form, the CDR3 reads TGTGCTCTTGGGGGCCGTCCAGTACGCTGGGGGACAATATGGTACACCGATAAACTCATCTTT.

Points on this clone: For this DNA, TCRdb reports the protein of a much larger clone, which diverges at residue 12, most likely from a read error; the protein presented here is translated directly from the DNA. The V and J genes are TRDV1 and TRDJ1, with D maybe TRDD3 (5 bases). TCRdb offers no J gene call, so here the DNA was matched to germline to obtain one. This CDR3 region has 17 residues. Per germline, CDR1 TSWWSYY and CDR2 QGS. Trimming cost V 8 bases and J 6 bases, with 28 bases left between them. The CDR3: CALCLIHDWRREHKLIF. CDR3 nucleotides: TGTGCTCTTTGTCTGATCCATGACTGGCGTCGGGAACATAAACTCATCTTT.

In this sample, this clone turned up a few times. The protein recorded in TCRdb matches a much larger clone and deviates from this DNA's translation at residue 21, suggesting a read error; the protein here is obtained by translating the DNA. No J gene was named, though the V gene is TRDV2; the table's D call of TRDD3 was not tested on the DNA. The germline V gene has CDR1 GEAIGNYY and CDR2 EKD. The CDR3 totals 23 residues. This CDR3 is CACDTLLSGKVLGDSPYTDKPIF. Here the CDR3 DNA reads TGTGCCTGTGACACCTTGCTGAGTGGGAAAGTACTGGGGGATTCCCCGTACACCGATAAACCCATCTTT.

This clone was seen more than once but under ten times. The protein that TCRdb holds for this DNA derives from a much larger clone and differs from the translated DNA at residue 6, which likely indicates a read error; the protein shown here is translated from the DNA. The chain couples TRDV3 to TRDJ1, with TRDD3 matching 8 bases. The J gene was not available in TCRdb and was assigned here by matching the DNA to germline segments. CDR3 length equals 23 residues. V shed 1 base, J shed 0 bases, and the junction held 31 bases outside the gene matches. CDR1 is TVYSNPD and CDR2 is GDNSRS in the germline V gene (reference sequence). CDR3 sequence (DNA): TGTGCCTTTATCTCTTGCGCCTACATCAATTCTTACTGGGGGTCCCGGTACACCGATAAACTCATCTTT. This encodes CAFISCAYINSYWGSRYTDKLIF.

This clone was found a few times. A far larger clone is just one base off, so this is likely a read error. Other DNA sequences in the sample encode the same CDR3. The chain recombines TRDV1 with TRDJ1; either TRDD2 or TRDD3 may fit D (5 bases each). Germline V gives CDR1 TSWWSYY, CDR2 QGS. V lost 0 bases and J lost 0, with 32 bases in between. The CDR3 spans 23 residues. The CDR3 region is CALGELIFPRYFEGGPYTDKLIF. CDR3 sequence (DNA): TGTGCTCTTGGGGAACTAATCTTCCCTCGTTACTTTGAGGGGGGGCCTTACACCGATAAACTCATCTTT.

On this clone: TCRdb has a much larger clone's protein, which differs at residue 8 from the translation of this DNA, likely because of a read error; what is shown is the protein translated from the DNA. The chain employs TRDV3 and TRDJ1; 11 nucleotides match TRDD3. The J gene was not available in TCRdb and was assigned here by matching the DNA to germline segments. The J segment lost 0 bases and the V segment lost 1 base, leaving 22 bases of the junction unmatched. Germline values: CDR1 TVYSNPD, CDR2 GDNSRS (reference sequence). There are 21 residues in the CDR3. For the CDR3, the DNA is TGTGCCTTTATCCACCCTACGAACTGGGGGATAACGACGATTTACACCGATAAACTCATCTTT. It translates to CAFIHPTNWGITTIYTDKLIF.

This clone was picked up a small number of times. The mismatch at residue 6 between this DNA's translation and the TCRdb protein of a much larger clone likely reflects a read error; the protein shown is translated from the DNA. V and J are TRDV1 and TRDJ4, with 12 bases lining up with TRDD3. Germline matching of the DNA provided the J gene here, since TCRdb leaves it blank. This CDR3 spans 24 amino acids. CDR1 is TSWWSYY, CDR2 QGS, per germline. J lost 2 bases, V lost 4 bases, and 32 bases had no gene match. CDR3 protein: CALGGDSASYPYWGILDDTRPLIF. DNA for the CDR3: TGTGCTCTTGGGGGGGACTCCGCTTCCTACCCATACTGGGGGATACTAGATGATACTAGACCCCTGATCTTT.